This T cell receptor beta chain was identified during a study of beta chain features in type 1 diabetes. Study details: Across all samples, about 100,000,000 sorted cells were examined. General study results and limits: Insertions were fewer and deletions more numerous at VDJ junctions in type 1 diabetes patients. For Type 1 diabetes patients, all four CD4+ subsets carried TCRB CDR3s that were moderately but significantly shorter.

Per germline, CDR1 SGHVS and CDR2 FQNEAQ. Trimming shortened V by 1 base and J by 1 base, and 12 bases separated the two germline ends. This CDR3 has 16 residues. TCRB transcripts that were expressed got sequenced, as all of the isolated RNA had been reverse transcribed. The repertoire was sequenced with immunoSEQ multiplex PCR; TCRdb's copy has only in-frame clones and lacks some. The sample has nearly 700,000 clones, around 15% seen once. Researchers reported sorting CD4+ naive, central memory, regulatory and stem cell-like memory cells via CD45RO/CCR7/CD25/CD127/CD95/CD27. As concerns this clone: Its antigen is unknown.

The sequenced material came from naive CD4+ T cells from blood. This clonotype was sampled from a man between 18 and 29 years old with type 1 diabetes. V usage is TRBV7-8 and J usage is TRBJ2-3; unclear D gene. CDR3 DNA sequence: TGTGCCAGCAGCTTAGAATCCGTCTGGGGCACAGATACGCAGTATTTT. Translation: CASSLESVWGTDTQYF.